This TCR beta chain was profiled in a study of early T cells in non-severe SARS-CoV-2 infection. TCRdb passed the 5' RACE reads through MiXCR, listing each CDR3 protein once. This table has about 69,000 distinct CDR3 sequences, 3.5% to 6% appearing once. Findings and limits, study-wide: The VDJdb matching leaned toward anti-spike CD8 responses and overlooked private and CD4 specificities.

This clonotype came up a few times. The antigen is unknown. The specimen was whole blood, collected at baseline. The clonotype comes from an adult who was a healthcare worker with PCR-confirmed SARS-CoV-2 infection or an uninfected control (not recorded which). The donor label of this sample is uncertain.

For the CDR3, the DNA is TGTGCCTGGGGTATTGATCAGCCCCAGCATTTT. This sequence encodes CAWGIDQPQHF. The V call is TRBV30, the J call TRBJ1-5; no definite D call. The V end lost 5 bases, the J end lost 5 bases, and 7 bases lay between the germline ends. The germline V gene has CDR1 GTSNPN and CDR2 SVGIG (reference sequence). The CDR3 sequence is 11 residues long.